A selection of T cell receptor beta chains follows, all from one sample in a study of cytomegalovirus exposure and HLA in healthy donors. Profiling relied on immunoSEQ multiplex PCR, and the TCRdb table lists in-frame clones only, not all of them. The data contain roughly 120,000 clones, roughly 87% of them singletons. What was sequenced was PBMCs. The receptors were sampled from a woman in her late teens or twenties in good health and CMV-seronegative. CDR3s include the opening cysteine and the closing phenylalanine or tryptophan. The D gene is left open where the match is weak. Clone size is given for some rows only: seen once, a few or many times, or a class if the clone is expanded.

>TRBJ1-5|TRBV18|NA|NA
TGTGCCAGCTCACCCAGCTCGGGAGACAATCAGCCCCAGCATTTT
CASSPSSGDNQPQHF
>TRBJ2-7|TRBV4-3|NA|NA
TGCGCCAGCAGCCAAGAGGTTCGCGGGCGTAGTTACGAGCAGTACTTC
CASSQEVRGRSYEQYF
>TRBJ2-7|TRBV10-3|NA|NA
TGTGCCATCAGTGATCCGACAGACTACGAGCAGTACTTC
CAISDPTDYEQYF
>TRBJ2-7|TRBV5-4|TRBD2|NA
TGTGCCAGCAGCCCGTCCGGGACTAGCGGGAGCTACGAGCAGTACTTC
CASSPSGTSGSYEQYF
>TRBJ1-6|TRBV28|TRBD1|NA
TGTGCCAGCAGTCTCGGACAGGGGGGTTCACCCCTCCACTTT
CASSLGQGGSPLHF
>TRBJ1-1|TRBV7-8|TRBD1|NA
TGTGCCAGCAGCTTAGGGACAGGGGGAATCGGCACTGAAGCTTTCTTT
CASSLGTGGIGTEAFF
>TRBJ1-4|TRBV2|TRBD1|NA
TGTGCCAGCAGTTTTGACAGGGACGATGAAAAACTGTTTTTT
CASSFDRDDEKLFF
>TRBJ2-3|TRBV6-1|TRBD1|NA
TGTGCCAGCAGTGAGGGGACAGGGGGCGCAGATACGCAGTATTTT
CASSEGTGGADTQYF
>TRBJ2-7|TRBV5-1|NA|NA
TGCGCCAGCAGCTTGGACAGGACATTATCCTACGAGCAGTACTTC
CASSLDRTLSYEQYF
>TRBJ2-7|TRBV6-6|NA|NA
NA
CASSSSDYSYEQYF
>TRBJ2-1|TRBV30|TRBD2|NA
TGTGCCTGGAAAAAAGGTACTAGCGGGATCAATGAGCAGTTCTTC
CAWKKGTSGINEQFF
>TRBJ1-1|TRBV11-3|NA|NA
TGTGCCAGCAGCTTCTCCCCTAACACTGAAGCTTTCTTT
CASSFSPNTEAFF
>TRBJ2-7|TRBV2|NA|NA
TGTGCCAGCAGTCCCCGACAGAGAAGTTACGAGCAGTACTTC
CASSPRQRSYEQYF
>TRBJ1-1|TRBV27|NA|few
TGTGCCAGCAGTTGGGCGAGGGGGGGTGAAGCTTTCTTT
CASSWARGGEAFF
>TRBJ1-5|TRBV19|NA|NA
TGTGCCAGTACCATAGGTCACGGGGTAAGCAATCAGCCCCAGCATTTT
CASTIGHGVSNQPQHF
>TRBJ1-1|TRBV28|TRBD1|NA
TGTGCCAGCAGTTCCATAGCCCGAACCCTCACGCTACAGGGGTTGGACACTGAAGCTTTCTTT
CASSSIARTLTLQGLDTEAFF
>TRBJ2-7|TRBV28|NA|few
TGTGCCAGCAGTTTAAGCGCCGGGCAGTACTTC
CASSLSAGQYF
>TRBJ2-7|TRBV9|NA|NA
TGTGCCAGCAGCGTAGGTTATTCCCTGTCCTACGAGCAGTACTTC
CASSVGYSLSYEQYF
>TRBJ2-2|TRBV7-3|NA|NA
TGTGCCAGCAGCTTAACGTCGGCAGGAAACACCGGGGAGCTGTTTTTT
CASSLTSAGNTGELFF
>TRBJ2-1|TRBV11-2|NA|NA
TGTGCCAGCAGCCCCCCGAGGGATGAGCAGTTCTTC
CASSPPRDEQFF